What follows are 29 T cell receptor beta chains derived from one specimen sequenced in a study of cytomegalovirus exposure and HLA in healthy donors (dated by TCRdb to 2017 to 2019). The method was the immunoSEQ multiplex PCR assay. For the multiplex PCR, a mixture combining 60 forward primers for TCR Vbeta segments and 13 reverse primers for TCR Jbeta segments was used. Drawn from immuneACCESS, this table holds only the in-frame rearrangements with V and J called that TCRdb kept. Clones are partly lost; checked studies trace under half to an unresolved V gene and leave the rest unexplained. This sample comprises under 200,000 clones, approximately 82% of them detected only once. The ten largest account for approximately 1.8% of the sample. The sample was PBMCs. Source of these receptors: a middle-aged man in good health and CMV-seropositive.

CDR3 protein: CASSDERESTDTQYF. In DNA, the CDR3 is TGTGCCAGCAGTGATGAGCGGGAGAGCACAGATACGCAGTATTTT. V is TRBV2 and J is TRBJ2-3; TRBD2 matches 8 bases. CDR3 length: 15 residues. Per germline, CDR1 SNHLY and CDR2 FYNNEI. V lost 3 bases, J lost 0 bases, and 2 bases stayed unmatched.

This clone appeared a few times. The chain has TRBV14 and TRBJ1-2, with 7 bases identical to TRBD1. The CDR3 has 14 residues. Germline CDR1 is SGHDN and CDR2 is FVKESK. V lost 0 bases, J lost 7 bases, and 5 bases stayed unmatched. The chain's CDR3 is CASSQDDRVIGYTF. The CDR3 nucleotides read TGTGCCAGCAGCCAAGATGACAGGGTGATTGGCTACACCTTC.

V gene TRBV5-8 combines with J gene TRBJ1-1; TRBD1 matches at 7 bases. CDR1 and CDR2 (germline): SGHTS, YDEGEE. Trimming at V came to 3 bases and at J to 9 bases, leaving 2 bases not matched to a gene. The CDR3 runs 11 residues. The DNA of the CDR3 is TGTGCCAGCAGCTGGGGACAGAAAGCTTTCTTT. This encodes CASSWGQKAFF. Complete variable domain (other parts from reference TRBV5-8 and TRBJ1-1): EAGVTQSPTHLIKTRGQQATLRCSPISGHTSVYWYQQALGLGLQFLLWYDEGEERNRGNFPPRFSGRQFPNYSSELNVNALELEDSALYLCASSWGQKAFFGQGTRLTVV.

DNA for the CDR3: TGTGCCAGCAGTAAACAGGGAAGAGGGAATCAGCCCCAGCATTTT. Encoded protein: CASSKQGRGNQPQHF. The genes are TRBV28 and TRBJ1-5; a weak D match, TRBD1 (6 bases). The CDR3 consists of 15 residues. Germline V gives CDR1 MDHEN, CDR2 SYDVKM. V lost 5 bases and J 4 bases, leaving 15 bases between the germline ends.

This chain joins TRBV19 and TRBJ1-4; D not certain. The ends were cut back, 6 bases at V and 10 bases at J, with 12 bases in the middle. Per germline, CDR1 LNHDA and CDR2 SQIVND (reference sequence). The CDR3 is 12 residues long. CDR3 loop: CASSRQTPKLFF. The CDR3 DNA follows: TGTGCCAGTAGCCGGCAGACTCCAAAACTGTTTTTT.

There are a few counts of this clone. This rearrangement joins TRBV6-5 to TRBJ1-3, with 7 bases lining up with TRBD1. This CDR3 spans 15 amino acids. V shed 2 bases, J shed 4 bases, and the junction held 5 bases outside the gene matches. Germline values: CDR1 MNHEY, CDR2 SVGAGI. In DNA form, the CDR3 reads TGTGCCAGCAGTTACGACACAGGGGACGGAAACACCATATATTTT. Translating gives CASSYDTGDGNTIYF.

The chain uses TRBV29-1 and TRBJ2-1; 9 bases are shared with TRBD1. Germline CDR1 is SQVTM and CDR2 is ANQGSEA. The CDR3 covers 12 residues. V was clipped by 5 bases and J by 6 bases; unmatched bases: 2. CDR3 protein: CSVRQGVNEQFF. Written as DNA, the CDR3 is TGCAGCGTTCGACAGGGGGTCAATGAGCAGTTCTTC.

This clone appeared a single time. Written as DNA, the CDR3 is TGTGCCAGCAGCTGGGGGCCTTCAGAAATAGACAGTCTATATCAGCCCCAGCATTTT. Translated: CASSWGPSEIDSLYQPQHF. The chain combines TRBV7-2 with TRBJ1-5, with TRBD1 as a possible D gene (6 bases). Trimming removed 4 bases at V and 5 bases at J, with 27 bases between. From germline, CDR1 is SGHTA and CDR2 FQGNSA. This CDR3 comprises 19 residues. The whole variable domain, filled in from reference TRBV7-2 and TRBJ1-5, reads GAGVSQSPSNKVTEKGKDVELRCDPISGHTALYWYRQSLGQGLEFLIYFQGNSAPDKSGLPSDRFSAERTGGSVSTLTIQRTQQEDSAVYLCASSWGPSEIDSLYQPQHFGDGTRLSIL.

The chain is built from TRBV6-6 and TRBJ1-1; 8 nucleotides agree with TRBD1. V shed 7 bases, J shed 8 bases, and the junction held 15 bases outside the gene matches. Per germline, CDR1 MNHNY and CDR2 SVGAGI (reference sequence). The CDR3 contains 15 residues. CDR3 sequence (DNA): TGTGCCAGCACCCCACCGGGACAGGTATCCCCGGAAGCTTTCTTT. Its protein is CASTPPGQVSPEAFF.

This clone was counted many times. Here the CDR3 reads CASSPSGKYEQYF. The CDR3 DNA is TGTGCCAGCAGTCCAAGCGGGAAGTACGAGCAGTACTTC. The V call is TRBV7-3, the J call TRBJ2-7, with 7 positions matching TRBD2. With V trimmed by 6 bases and J by 4 bases, 6 bases remained unmatched. This CDR3 spans 13 amino acids. Germline-derived CDR1 and CDR2 are SGHTA and FQGTGA.

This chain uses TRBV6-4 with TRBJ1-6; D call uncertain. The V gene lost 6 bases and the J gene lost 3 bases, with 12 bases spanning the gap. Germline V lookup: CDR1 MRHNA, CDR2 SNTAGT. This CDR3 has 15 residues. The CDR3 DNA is TGTGCCAGCAGAGTCAGTACGATCTATAATTCACCCCTCCACTTT. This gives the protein CASRVSTIYNSPLHF.

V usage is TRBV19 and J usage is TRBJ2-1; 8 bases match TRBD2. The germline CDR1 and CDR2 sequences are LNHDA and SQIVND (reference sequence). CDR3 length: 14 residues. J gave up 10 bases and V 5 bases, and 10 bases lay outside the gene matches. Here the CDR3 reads CASSRGGLVGEQFF. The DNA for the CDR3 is TGTGCCAGTAGTCGGGGGGGTTTAGTAGGGGAGCAGTTCTTC.

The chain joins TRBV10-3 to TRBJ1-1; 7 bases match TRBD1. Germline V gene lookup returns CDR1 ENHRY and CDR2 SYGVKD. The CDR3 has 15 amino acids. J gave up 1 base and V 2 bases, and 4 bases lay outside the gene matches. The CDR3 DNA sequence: TGTGCCATCAGTGAGAAATCAGGGGGGAACACTGAAGCTTTCTTT. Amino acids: CAISEKSGGNTEAFF.

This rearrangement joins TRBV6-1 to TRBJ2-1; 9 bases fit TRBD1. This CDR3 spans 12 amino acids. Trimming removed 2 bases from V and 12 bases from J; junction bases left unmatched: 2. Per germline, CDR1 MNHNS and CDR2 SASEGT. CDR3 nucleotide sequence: TGTGCCAGCAGTGAACTGGGACAGGGGCAGTTCTTC. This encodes CASSELGQGQFF.

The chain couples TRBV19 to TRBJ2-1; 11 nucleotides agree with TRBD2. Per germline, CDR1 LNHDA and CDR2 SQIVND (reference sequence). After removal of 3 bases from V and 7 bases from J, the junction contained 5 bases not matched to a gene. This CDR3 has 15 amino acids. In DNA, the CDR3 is TGTGCCAGTAGTATTCCAAGACTAGCGGGAAATGAGCAGTTCTTC. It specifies CASSIPRLAGNEQFF.

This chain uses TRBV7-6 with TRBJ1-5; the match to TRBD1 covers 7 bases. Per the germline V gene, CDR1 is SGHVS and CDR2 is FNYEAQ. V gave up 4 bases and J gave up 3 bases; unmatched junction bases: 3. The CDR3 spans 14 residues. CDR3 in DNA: TGTGCCAGCAGCTCAGGACAGGTCAATCAGCCCCAGCATTTT. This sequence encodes CASSSGQVNQPQHF.

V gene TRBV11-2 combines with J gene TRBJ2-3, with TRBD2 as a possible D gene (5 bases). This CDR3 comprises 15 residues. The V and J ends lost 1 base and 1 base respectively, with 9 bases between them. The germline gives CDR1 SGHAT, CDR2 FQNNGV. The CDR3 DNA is TGTGCCAGCAGCTTAGGACTACTCGGCACAGATACGCAGTATTTT. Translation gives CASSLGLLGTDTQYF.

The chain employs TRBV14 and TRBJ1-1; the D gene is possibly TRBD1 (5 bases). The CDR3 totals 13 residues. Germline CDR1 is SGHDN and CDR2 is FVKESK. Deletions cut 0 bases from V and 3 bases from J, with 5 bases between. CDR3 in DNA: TGTGCCAGCAGCCAAGACAGGGACACTGAAGCTTTCTTT. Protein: CASSQDRDTEAFF.

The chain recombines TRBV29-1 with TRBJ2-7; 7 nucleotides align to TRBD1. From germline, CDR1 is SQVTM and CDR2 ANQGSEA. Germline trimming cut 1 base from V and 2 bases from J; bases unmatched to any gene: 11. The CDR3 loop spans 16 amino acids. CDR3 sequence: CSVEVPVTGNPYEQYF. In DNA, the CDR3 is TGCAGCGTTGAAGTGCCCGTGACAGGGAACCCCTACGAGCAGTACTTC.

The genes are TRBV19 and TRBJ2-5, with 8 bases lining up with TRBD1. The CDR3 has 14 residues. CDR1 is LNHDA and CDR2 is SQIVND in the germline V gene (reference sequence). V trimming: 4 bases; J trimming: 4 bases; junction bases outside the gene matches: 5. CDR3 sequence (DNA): TGTGCCAGTAGTAACAGGGGGTATTCAGAGACCCAGTACTTC. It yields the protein CASSNRGYSETQYF.

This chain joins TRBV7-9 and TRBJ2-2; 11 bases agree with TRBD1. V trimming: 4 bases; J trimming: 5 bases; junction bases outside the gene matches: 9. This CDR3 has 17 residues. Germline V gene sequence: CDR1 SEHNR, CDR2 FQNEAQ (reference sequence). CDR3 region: CASSSTAGTGGTGELFF. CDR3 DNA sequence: TGTGCCAGCAGCTCGACAGCCGGGACAGGGGGTACCGGGGAGCTGTTTTTT.

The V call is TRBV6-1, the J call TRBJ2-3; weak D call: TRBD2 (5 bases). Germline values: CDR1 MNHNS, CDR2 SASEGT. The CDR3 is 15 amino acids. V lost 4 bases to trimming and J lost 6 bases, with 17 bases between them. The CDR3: CASSADLTIGDTQYF. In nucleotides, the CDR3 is TGTGCCAGCAGTGCGGACTTAACGATTGGTGATACGCAGTATTTT.

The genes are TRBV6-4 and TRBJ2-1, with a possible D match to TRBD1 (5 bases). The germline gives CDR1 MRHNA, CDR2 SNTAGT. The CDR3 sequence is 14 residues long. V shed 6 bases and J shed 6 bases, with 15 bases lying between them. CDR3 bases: TGTGCCAGCAGAAACACCGATAGGGGCAATGAGCAGTTCTTC. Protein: CASRNTDRGNEQFF.

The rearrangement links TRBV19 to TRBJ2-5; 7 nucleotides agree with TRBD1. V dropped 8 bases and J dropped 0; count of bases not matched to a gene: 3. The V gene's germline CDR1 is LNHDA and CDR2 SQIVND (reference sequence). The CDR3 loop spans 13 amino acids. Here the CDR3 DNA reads TGTGCCAGTTTGGGACAGTACCAAGAGACCCAGTACTTC. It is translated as CASLGQYQETQYF.

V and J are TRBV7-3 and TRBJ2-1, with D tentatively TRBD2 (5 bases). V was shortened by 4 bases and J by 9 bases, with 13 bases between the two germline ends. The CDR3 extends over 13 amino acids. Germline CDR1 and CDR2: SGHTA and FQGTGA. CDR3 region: CASSYALGSEQFF. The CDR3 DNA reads TGTGCCAGCAGCTATGCGCTAGGGAGTGAGCAGTTCTTC.

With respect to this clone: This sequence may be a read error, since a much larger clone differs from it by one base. Here the CDR3 reads CASSQDRNTEAFF. Here the CDR3 DNA reads TGCGCCAGCAGCCAAGACAGGAACACTGAAGCTTTCTTT. The chain has TRBV5-1 and TRBJ1-1; TRBD1 is a possible D gene (5 bases). Per germline, CDR1 SGHRS and CDR2 YFSETQ. Trimming pared 4 bases from V and 1 base from J, leaving 8 bases between. This CDR3 spans 13 amino acids.

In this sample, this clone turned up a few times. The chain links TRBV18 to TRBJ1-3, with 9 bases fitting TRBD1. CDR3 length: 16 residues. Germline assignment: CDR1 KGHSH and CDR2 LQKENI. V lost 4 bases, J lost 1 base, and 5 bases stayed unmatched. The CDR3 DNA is TGTGCCAGCTCACTAACAGGGGGCAGATCTGGAAACACCATATATTTT. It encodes CASSLTGGRSGNTIYF.

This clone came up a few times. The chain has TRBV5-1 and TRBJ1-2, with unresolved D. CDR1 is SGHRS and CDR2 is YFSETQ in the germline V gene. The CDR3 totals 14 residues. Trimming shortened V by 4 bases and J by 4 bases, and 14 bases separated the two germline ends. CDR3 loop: CASSLTGGIYGYTF. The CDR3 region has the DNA TGCGCCAGCAGCCTAACTGGAGGGATCTATGGCTACACCTTC.

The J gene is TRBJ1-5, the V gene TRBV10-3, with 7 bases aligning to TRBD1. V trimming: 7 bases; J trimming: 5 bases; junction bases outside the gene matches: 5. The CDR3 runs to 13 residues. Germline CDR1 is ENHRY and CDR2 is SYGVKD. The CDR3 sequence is CAINVDRDQPQHF. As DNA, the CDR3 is TGTGCCATCAACGTCGACAGGGATCAGCCCCAGCATTTT.